These 10 T cell receptor beta chains were sequenced from one sample in a study of blood T cell repertoires in COVID-19. Some clones are missing from TCRdb's copy, which holds only in-frame ones; the method was immunoSEQ multiplex PCR. The sample shows fewer than 80,000 clones, around 90% of them seen only once. The sequenced sample was peripheral blood. The receptors were gathered from a human donor in a cohort sampled during active COVID-19.

The chain couples TRBV19 to TRBJ2-2, with 10 bases aligning to TRBD1. V trimming: 6 bases; J trimming: 7 bases; junction bases outside the gene matches: 5. The CDR3 runs 14 residues. CDR1 and CDR2 from the germline V gene are LNHDA and SQIVND (reference sequence). The CDR3 coding sequence is TGTGCCAGTAGGGGGACAGGGGTTGTCGGGGAGCTGTTTTTT. Encoded protein: CASRGTGVVGELFF.

The chain's CDR3 is CASGGGNKSYGYTF. The CDR3 DNA sequence: TGTGCGAGTGGGGGGGGGAATAAGAGCTATGGCTACACCTTC. The V gene is TRBV10-3, the J gene TRBJ1-2; a possible D gene is TRBD1 (5 bases). CDR3 length equals 14 residues. The germline V gene encodes CDR1 ENHRY and CDR2 SYGVKD.

This rearrangement joins TRBV11-2 to TRBJ1-1; D unresolved. The CDR3 is 13 amino acids. Germline V lookup: CDR1 SGHAT, CDR2 FQNNGV. The V gene lost 0 bases and the J gene lost 10 bases, with 12 bases spanning the gap. CDR3 nucleotide sequence: TGTGCCAGCAGCTTAGAGCCGGGAGGGAGAGCTTTCTTT. Encoded protein: CASSLEPGGRAFF.

The V call is TRBV7-6, the J call TRBJ2-6; weak D call: TRBD2 (6 bases). Germline assignment: CDR1 SGHVS and CDR2 FNYEAQ. V shed 4 bases and J shed 8 bases, with 15 bases lying between them. This CDR3 region has 15 residues. The DNA of the CDR3 is TGTGCCAGCAGCTCCGTGGGCGGAGGGCCCAACGTCCTGACTTTC. Protein sequence: CASSSVGGGPNVLTF.

This clone was found once. The genes are TRBV11-2 and TRBJ2-5; D is undetermined. In germline, CDR1 is SGHAT, CDR2 FQNNGV. The CDR3 is 16 amino acids. V shed 6 bases and J shed 0 bases, with 17 bases lying between them. CDR3 amino acids: CASSPKERLYQETQYF. The CDR3 nucleotides are TGTGCCAGCAGTCCTAAGGAGCGATTGTACCAAGAGACCCAGTACTTC.

This clone was seen only a few times. The chain combines TRBV20-1 with TRBJ2-2, with D perhaps TRBD2 (6 bases). V lost 3 bases and J lost 2, with 10 bases in between. Germline V CDR1 and CDR2: DFQATT, SNEGSKA (reference sequence). This CDR3 is 14 amino acids long. The CDR3, as DNA: TGCAGTGCTAGTTTGGGACTTAACACCGGGGAGCTGTTTTTT. It codes for CSASLGLNTGELFF.

The chain recombines TRBV6-1 with TRBJ2-3; 8 bases map to TRBD2. The CDR3 extends over 16 amino acids. The V and J ends lost 1 base and 2 bases, in that order; junction bases with no gene match: 5. CDR1 MNHNS and CDR2 SASEGT come from the germline V gene. DNA for the CDR3: TGTGCCAGCAGTGAAGAAGCGGGGGTTCCCACAGATACGCAGTATTTT. It is translated as CASSEEAGVPTDTQYF.

V gene TRBV27 combines with J gene TRBJ1-1; D is possibly TRBD1 (5 bases). Between the trimmed V and J ends, which lost 5 bases and 10 bases, there was a span of 17 bases. CDR1 is MNHEY, CDR2 SMNVEV, per germline (reference sequence). The CDR3 is 13 residues long. This chain's CDR3 is CASSTRGGGGAFF. The CDR3 DNA sequence: TGTGCCAGCAGTACCCGGGGGGGTGGAGGAGCTTTCTTT.

V usage is TRBV7-9 and J usage is TRBJ1-1, with D possibly being TRBD1 (5 bases). Germline lookup yields CDR1 SEHNR and CDR2 FQNEAQ (reference sequence). The CDR3 length is 14 residues. The V end was cut by 7 bases, the J end by 2 bases, with 14 bases between. The CDR3 region has the DNA TGTGCCAGCACCATCAATACAGGTAACACTGAAGCTTTCTTT. It specifies CASTINTGNTEAFF.

This sequence joins TRBV12-3 or TRBV12-4 and TRBJ1-2; 11 nucleotides agree with TRBD1. This CDR3 is 13 amino acids long. Trimming at V came to 5 bases and at J to 5 bases, leaving 1 base not matched to a gene. The CDR3 region has the DNA TGTGCCAGCAGTGGGGACAGGGGGTATGGCTACACCTTC. Translation: CASSGDRGYGYTF.